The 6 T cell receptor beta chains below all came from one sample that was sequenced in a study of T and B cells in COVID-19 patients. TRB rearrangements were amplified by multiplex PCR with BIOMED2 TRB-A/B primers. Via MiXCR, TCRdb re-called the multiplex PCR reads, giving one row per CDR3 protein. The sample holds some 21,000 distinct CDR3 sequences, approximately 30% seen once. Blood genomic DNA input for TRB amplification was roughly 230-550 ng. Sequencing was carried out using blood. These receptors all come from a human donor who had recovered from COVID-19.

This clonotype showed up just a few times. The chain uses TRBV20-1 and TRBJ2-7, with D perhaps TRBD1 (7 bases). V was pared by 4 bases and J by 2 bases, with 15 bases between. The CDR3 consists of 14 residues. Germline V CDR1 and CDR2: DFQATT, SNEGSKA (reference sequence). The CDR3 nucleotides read TGCAGTGCTAACCGACAGGGACTCGCCTACGAGCAGTACTTC. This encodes CSANRQGLAYEQYF.

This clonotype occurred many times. CDR3 DNA sequence: TGTGCCTGGAGCCAGGACAGGTGGCAGGAGACCCAGTACTTC. Protein: CAWSQDRWQETQYF. This chain links TRBV30 with TRBJ2-5, with 7 bases lining up with TRBD1. The CDR3 has 14 amino acids. The J segment lost 5 bases and the V segment lost 3 bases, leaving 9 bases of the junction unmatched. Per germline, CDR1 GTSNPN and CDR2 SVGIG (reference sequence).

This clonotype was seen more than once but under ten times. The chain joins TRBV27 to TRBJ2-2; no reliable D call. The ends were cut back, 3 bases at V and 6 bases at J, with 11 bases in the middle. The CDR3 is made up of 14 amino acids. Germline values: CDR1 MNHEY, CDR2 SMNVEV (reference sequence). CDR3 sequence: CASSFVMYPGELFF. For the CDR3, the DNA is TGTGCCAGCAGTTTCGTGATGTACCCCGGGGAGCTGTTTTTT.

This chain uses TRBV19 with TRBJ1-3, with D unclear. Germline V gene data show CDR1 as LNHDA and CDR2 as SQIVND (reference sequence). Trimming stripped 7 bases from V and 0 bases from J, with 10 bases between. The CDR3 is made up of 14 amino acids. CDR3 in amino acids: CASKLQSSGNTIYF. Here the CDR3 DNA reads TGTGCCAGTAAACTCCAGAGCTCTGGAAACACCATATATTTT.

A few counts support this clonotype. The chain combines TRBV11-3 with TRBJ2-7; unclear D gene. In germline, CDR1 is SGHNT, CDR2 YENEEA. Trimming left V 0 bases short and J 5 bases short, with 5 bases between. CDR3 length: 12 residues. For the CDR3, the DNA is TGTGCCAGCAGCTTAGATTACCACGAGCAGTACTTC. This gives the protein CASSLDYHEQYF.

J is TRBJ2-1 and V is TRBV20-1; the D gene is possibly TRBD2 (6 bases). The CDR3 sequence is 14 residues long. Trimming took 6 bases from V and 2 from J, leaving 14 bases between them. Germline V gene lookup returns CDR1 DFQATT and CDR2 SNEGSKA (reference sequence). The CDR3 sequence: CSASSRRAYNEQFF. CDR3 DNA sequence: TGCAGTGCCTCAAGTCGGAGGGCCTACAATGAGCAGTTCTTC.